This TCR beta chain stems from a study of CXCR3-negative and CXCR3-positive naive CD8 T cells. Study overall: The study obtained 120 million to 150 million TRB reads, about 1.5 +/- 0.3 million per library.

Study-level points and caveats: Comparison of naive CXCR3-negative and CXCR3-positive cells revealed similar TRBV-TRBJ usage, while memory cells differed.

A word on this clonotype: Its target is not known.

With UMI labels, 5' RACE was used to prepare the TRB cDNA libraries. Using the 5' RACE reads, TCRdb records one entry per CDR3 protein without DNA. There are 100,000 to 150,000 distinct CDR3 sequences in the sample, with roughly 0.29% held by the top ten. This CDR3 is built from 13 residues. The V gene's germline CDR1 is KGHSH and CDR2 LQKENI. This chain uses TRBV18 with TRBJ2-7; the D gene TCRdb calls, TRBD2, cannot be checked with no DNA. The receptor comes from a human donor in good health. Some clones in this sample may be carry-over from other donors' samples. Sequenced sample: naive CXCR3- CD8+ T cells from blood. Noted subset: CD45RO-CCR7+CD27+CD95- naive CD8+ T cells lacking CXCR3 (TNR3-). This CDR3 reads CASSPGTSYEQYF.